This T cell receptor (beta chain) was sequenced for a study of cytomegalovirus exposure and HLA in healthy donors. The CDR3 runs to 15 residues. CDR1 is SGHTA and CDR2 is FQGTGA in the germline V gene. V lost 4 bases, J lost 7 bases, and 17 bases lay in between. An approximately 120-subject validation cohort, separate from the approximately 670-subject first cohort, supplied the donors. The assay was immunoSEQ multiplex PCR, and TCRdb's table has in-frame clones only and misses some. The sample records around 120,000 clones, about 90% being singletons. Material: PBMCs. The rearrangement uses TRBV7-3 and TRBJ2-1; the D gene is possibly TRBD2 (6 bases). This clonotype originated in a woman younger than 35 in good health and CMV-seronegative. CDR3 protein: CASSSRGAGPNEQFF. DNA of the CDR3: TGTGCCAGCAGCTCGCGCGGCGCGGGGCCAAATGAGCAGTTCTTC. Supplemented by reference TRBV7-3 and TRBJ2-1, the full variable domain reads GAGVSQTPSNKVTEKGKYVELRCDPISGHTALYWYRQSLGQGPEFLIYFQGTGAADDSGLPNDRFFAVRPEGSVSTLKIQRTERGDSAVYLCASSSRGAGPNEQFFGPGTRLTVL.